A few counts support the clone carrying this T cell receptor (beta chain). Its cognate antigen is unknown. This CDR3 has 14 amino acids. Germline CDR1 SGHTS, CDR2 YDEGEE. V lost 7 bases and J lost 7; bases outside the gene matches: 9. These data belong to a study of identical twins. A universal primer site arose from template switching, and cDNA bore unique molecular identifiers. Using its own MiXCR run on the 5' RACE reads, TCRdb lists one record per CDR3 protein. The sample holds fewer than 250,000 distinct CDR3 sequences, approximately 9% seen once. Study-level results: Out-of-frame alpha sequences common to twins exhibited a surplus of low generation probability. Twin pairs had excess sharing that was weaker in beta out-of-frame sequences. The study found that models underestimated out-of-frame TCR alpha sharing in monozygotic twins.

This chain connects TRBV5-8 to TRBJ2-1; 9 bases fit TRBD2. Sequenced input: memory (CD45RO+) T cells sorted from blood. The receptor's source is a woman younger than 30 in good health. DNA of the CDR3: TGTGCCAGCCCAGAAGAAGCGGGAGGTAATGAGCAGTTCTTC. Its protein is CASPEEAGGNEQFF.